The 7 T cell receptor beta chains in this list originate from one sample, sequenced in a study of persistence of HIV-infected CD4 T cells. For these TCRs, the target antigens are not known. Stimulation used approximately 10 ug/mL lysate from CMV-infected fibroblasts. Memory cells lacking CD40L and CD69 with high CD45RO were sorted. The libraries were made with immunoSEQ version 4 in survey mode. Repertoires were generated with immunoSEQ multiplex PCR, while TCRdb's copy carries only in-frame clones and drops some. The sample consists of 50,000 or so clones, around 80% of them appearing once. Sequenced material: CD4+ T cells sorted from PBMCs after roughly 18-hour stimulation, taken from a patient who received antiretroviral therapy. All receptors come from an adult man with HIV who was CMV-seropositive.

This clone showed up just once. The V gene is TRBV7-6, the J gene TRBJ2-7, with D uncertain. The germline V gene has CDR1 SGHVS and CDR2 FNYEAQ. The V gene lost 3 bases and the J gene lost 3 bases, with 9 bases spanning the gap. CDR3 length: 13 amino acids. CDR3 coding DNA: TGTGCCAGCAGCTTGCAGGACGTCTACGAGCAGTACTTC. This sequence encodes CASSLQDVYEQYF.

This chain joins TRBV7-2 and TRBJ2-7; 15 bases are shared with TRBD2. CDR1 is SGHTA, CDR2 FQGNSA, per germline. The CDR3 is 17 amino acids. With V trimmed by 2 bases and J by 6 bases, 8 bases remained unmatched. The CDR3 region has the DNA TGTGCCAGCAGCTTACCGGGACTAGCGGGAGGTAGAGGCGAGCAGTACTTC. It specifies CASSLPGLAGGRGEQYF.

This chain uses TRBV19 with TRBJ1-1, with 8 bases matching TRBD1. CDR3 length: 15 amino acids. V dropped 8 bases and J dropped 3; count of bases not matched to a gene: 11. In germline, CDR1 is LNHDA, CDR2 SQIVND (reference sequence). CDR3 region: CASEPRDRRYTEAFF. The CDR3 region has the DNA TGTGCCAGTGAACCCCGGGACAGGCGATACACTGAAGCTTTCTTT. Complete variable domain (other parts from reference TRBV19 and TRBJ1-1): DGGITQSPKYLFRKEGQNVTLSCEQNLNHDAMYWYRQDPGQGLRLIYYSQIVNDFQKGDIAEGYSVSREKKESFPLTVTSAQKNPTAFYLCASEPRDRRYTEAFFGQGTRLTVV.

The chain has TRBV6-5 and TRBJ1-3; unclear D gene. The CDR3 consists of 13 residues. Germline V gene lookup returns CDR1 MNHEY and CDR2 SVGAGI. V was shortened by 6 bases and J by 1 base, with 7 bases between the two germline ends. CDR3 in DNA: TGTGCCAGCAGCCGTCTATCTGGAAACACCATATATTTT. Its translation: CASSRLSGNTIYF.

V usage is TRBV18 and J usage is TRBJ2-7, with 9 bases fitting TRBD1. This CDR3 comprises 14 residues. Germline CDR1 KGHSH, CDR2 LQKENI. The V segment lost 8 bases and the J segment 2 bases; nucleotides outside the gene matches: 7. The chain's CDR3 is CASKTGQGPYEQYF. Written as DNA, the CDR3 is TGTGCCAGCAAGACGGGACAGGGACCCTACGAGCAGTACTTC.

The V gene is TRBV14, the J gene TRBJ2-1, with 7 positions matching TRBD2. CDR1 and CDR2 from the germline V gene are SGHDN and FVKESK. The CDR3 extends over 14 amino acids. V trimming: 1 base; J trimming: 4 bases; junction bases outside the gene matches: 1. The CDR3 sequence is CASSQAGGYNEQFF. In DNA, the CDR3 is TGTGCCAGCAGCCAAGCCGGGGGGTACAATGAGCAGTTCTTC.

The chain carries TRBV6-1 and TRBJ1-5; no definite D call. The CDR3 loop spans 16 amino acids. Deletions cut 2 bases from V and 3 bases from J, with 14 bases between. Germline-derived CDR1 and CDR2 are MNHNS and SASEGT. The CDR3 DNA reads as TGTGCCAGCAGTGAAAGCGTGGGCTCCGACAATCAGCCCCAGCATTTT. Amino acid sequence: CASSESVGSDNQPQHF.